These 28 T cell receptor beta chains were all obtained from the same sample, sequenced in a study of T cells in tuberculosis (dated by TCRdb to between 2017 and 2018). The library was produced with the immunoSEQ multiplex PCR assay. Imported from immuneACCESS, the table was reduced by TCRdb to in-frame sequences with V and J called. These copies leave out some clones; in studies compared against another copy, an unresolved V gene accounts for under half, and the cause of the remainder is not known. Recorded for this sample are 25,000 to 30,000 clones; approximately 93% of them occurred a single time. 4.9% of the sample belongs to the ten largest clones. Sequencing was carried out using PBMCs. These receptors were taken from a donor aged 10-29 years with latent tuberculosis or without tuberculosis infection.

The chain is built from TRBV5-6 and TRBJ1-1; D unclear. This CDR3 is 13 amino acids long. Germline V gene lookup returns CDR1 SGHDT and CDR2 YYEEEE. The germline V and J ends were trimmed by 5 bases and 11 bases, with 19 bases remaining between them. CDR3 protein: CASRPDSRSLAFF. For the CDR3, the DNA is TGTGCCAGCAGACCGGACTCCCGATCTTTGGCTTTCTTT. The entire variable domain, with the rest obtained from reference TRBV5-6 and TRBJ1-1, is as follows: DAGVTQSPTHLIKTRGQQVTLRCSPKSGHDTVSWYQQALGQGPQFIFQYYEEEERQRGNFPDRFSGHQFPNYSSELNVNALLLGDSALYLCASRPDSRSLAFFGQGTRLTVV.

In its sample, this clone was seen once. The chain has TRBV7-8 and TRBJ1-1; tentatively, D is TRBD1 (6 bases). The V end was cut by 0 bases, the J end by 0 bases, with 20 bases between. Germline V CDR1 and CDR2: SGHVS, FQNEAQ. CDR3 length: 19 residues. CDR3 bases: TGTGCCAGCAGCTTAGCATCAGGGGTCGGAGTAGGAATGAACACTGAAGCTTTCTTT. Translating gives CASSLASGVGVGMNTEAFF.

This chain links TRBV7-9 with TRBJ1-6; 8 bases line up with TRBD1. With V trimmed by 7 bases and J by 6 bases, 11 bases remained unmatched. The CDR3 covers 16 residues. Germline assignment: CDR1 SEHNR and CDR2 FQNEAQ (reference sequence). CDR3 amino acids: CASTRQGIGLNSPLHF. The CDR3 nucleotides read TGTGCCAGCACACGACAGGGGATAGGTCTTAATTCACCCCTCCACTTT.

The V and J genes are TRBV5-1 and TRBJ2-1; 7 nucleotides line up with TRBD1. V lost 0 bases and J lost 9; bases outside the gene matches: 12. Germline V gene lookup returns CDR1 SGHRS and CDR2 YFSETQ. The CDR3 is 16 residues long. The DNA of the CDR3 is TGCGCCAGCAGCTTGGTGGCCAGGGGGTTTTCCGGTGAGCAGTTCTTC. This sequence encodes CASSLVARGFSGEQFF.

This clone was seen just once. This rearrangement joins TRBV28 to TRBJ1-1; 8 nucleotides agree with TRBD1. From germline, CDR1 is MDHEN and CDR2 SYDVKM. V lost 6 bases, J lost 0 bases, and 9 bases stayed unmatched. This CDR3 region has 16 residues. In DNA, the CDR3 is TGTGCCAGCAGCCCAGGGGGCGTAGTAGTGAACACTGAAGCTTTCTTT. Translation: CASSPGGVVVNTEAFF.

The chain employs TRBV5-4 and TRBJ1-2; D ambiguous. The CDR3 runs to 14 residues. Trimming took off 4 bases at V and 7 bases at J, with 17 bases between the two ends. Germline CDR1 is SGHNT and CDR2 is YYREEE (reference sequence). The CDR3 region is CASSRNSKVRGYTF. DNA of the CDR3: TGTGCCAGCAGCCGAAACAGTAAGGTACGTGGCTACACCTTC.

This clone showed up just once. The chain carries TRBV29-1 and TRBJ2-2, with 7 bases matching TRBD1. Germline loops: CDR1 SQVTM, CDR2 ANQGSEA. This CDR3 is 17 amino acids long. Trimming removed 7 bases from V and 0 bases from J; junction bases left unmatched: 14. CDR3 region: CSGLTGSRSSNTGELFF. In DNA, the CDR3 is TGCAGCGGACTGACAGGGTCAAGGTCCTCGAACACCGGGGAGCTGTTTTTT.

The chain couples TRBV7-8 to TRBJ2-7; maybe TRBD2 (6 bases). This CDR3 comprises 13 residues. V was cut by 1 base and J by 6 bases, with 10 bases left in between. Germline V gene data show CDR1 as SGHVS and CDR2 as FQNEAQ. The DNA for the CDR3 is TGTGCCAGCAGCTTAGAGTGGGGGGTCGAGCAGTACTTC. The encoded protein is CASSLEWGVEQYF.

This clone came up once. The chain is built from TRBV5-4 and TRBJ2-3, with 8 nucleotides matching TRBD2. The CDR3 spans 15 residues. V was clipped by 4 bases and J by 1 base; unmatched bases: 5. Germline loops: CDR1 SGHNT, CDR2 YYREEE (reference sequence). The CDR3 loop is CASSPKAGGTDTQYF. The CDR3 DNA is TGTGCCAGCAGCCCCAAAGCGGGGGGCACAGATACGCAGTATTTT.

The V and J genes are TRBV19 and TRBJ1-2, with D unclear. The CDR3 sequence is 12 residues long. Germline CDR1 and CDR2: LNHDA and SQIVND (reference sequence). V dropped 9 bases and J dropped 5 bases, with 13 bases sitting between them. As DNA, the CDR3 is TGTGCCAGCGCCACGAGGGATTATGGCTACACCTTC. This codes for CASATRDYGYTF. The full variable domain, in which reference TRBV19 and TRBJ1-2 provide the parts outside the CDR3, is DGGITQSPKYLFRKEGQNVTLSCEQNLNHDAMYWYRQDPGQGLRLIYYSQIVNDFQKGDIAEGYSVSREKKESFPLTVTSAQKNPTAFYLCASATRDYGYTFGSGTRLTVV.

J is TRBJ2-3 and V is TRBV27; TRBD2 aligns across 7 bases. The CDR3 sequence is 12 residues long. The germline gives CDR1 MNHEY, CDR2 SMNVEV (reference sequence). V was clipped by 6 bases and J by 8 bases; unmatched bases: 5. CDR3 in amino acids: CASSPGGGTQYF. Written as DNA, the CDR3 is TGTGCCAGCAGCCCGGGGGGAGGTACGCAGTATTTT.

V gene TRBV30 combines with J gene TRBJ2-3; tentative D call: TRBD2 (5 bases). Germline V gives CDR1 GTSNPN, CDR2 SVGIG (reference sequence). Trimming cost V 3 bases and J 3 bases, with 10 bases left between them. This CDR3 is built from 13 residues. CDR3 sequence (DNA): TGTGCCTGGAGCGGCCTAGCAACAGATACGCAGTATTTT. It codes for CAWSGLATDTQYF.

V usage is TRBV6-4 and J usage is TRBJ1-6; a weak D match, TRBD1 (5 bases). The CDR3 runs to 15 residues. Trimming removed 0 bases from V and 14 bases from J, with 17 bases in between. Germline CDR1 reads MRHNA; CDR2 reads SNTAGT. In DNA, the CDR3 is TGTGCCAGCAGTGACTCTTCGTTGGGGCCCCAGACCCTCCACTTT. Translating gives CASSDSSLGPQTLHF.

CDR3 amino acids: CASSPGGYEAFF. The CDR3 DNA reads as TGTGCCAGCTCACCAGGGGGGTATGAAGCTTTCTTT. The chain carries TRBV18 and TRBJ1-1; perhaps TRBD1 as D (5 bases). CDR3 length: 12 amino acids. Trimming shortened V by 2 bases and J by 7 bases, and 8 bases separated the two germline ends. Germline-derived CDR1 and CDR2 are KGHSH and LQKENI.

This chain joins TRBV28 and TRBJ2-7; perhaps TRBD1 as D (6 bases). V was cut by 2 bases and J by 0 bases, with 8 bases left in between. This CDR3 spans 14 amino acids. The germline CDR1 and CDR2 sequences are MDHEN and SYDVKM. CDR3 in amino acids: CASSLTGSSYEQYF. The CDR3 nucleotides read TGTGCCAGCAGTTTAACAGGGAGCTCCTACGAGCAGTACTTC.

The chain has TRBV6-6 and TRBJ1-4, with D perhaps matching TRBD1 (6 bases). Germline V CDR1 and CDR2: MNHNY, SVGAGI (reference sequence). The CDR3 runs 15 residues. V gave up 4 bases and J gave up 7 bases, with 16 bases separating them. This chain's CDR3 is CASSSRQQGSEKLFF. The CDR3 DNA reads as TGTGCCAGCAGTTCACGCCAACAGGGAAGTGAAAAACTGTTTTTT.

The V and J genes are TRBV5-5 and TRBJ2-6; no reliable D call. Germline lookup yields CDR1 SGHKS and CDR2 YYEKEE (reference sequence). The CDR3 extends over 15 amino acids. The V gene lost 5 bases and the J gene lost 2 bases, with 11 bases spanning the gap. In nucleotides, the CDR3 is TGTGCCAGCAGACATACAGATGCTGGGGCCAACGTCCTGACTTTC. Its protein is CASRHTDAGANVLTF.

The V and J genes are TRBV9 and TRBJ2-7; 12 nucleotides line up with TRBD2. This CDR3 contains 15 residues. V lost 0 bases, J lost 2 bases, and 0 bases stayed unmatched. The germline V gene encodes CDR1 SGDLS and CDR2 YYNGEE. Here the CDR3 reads CASSVGLAGAYEQYF. The CDR3 nucleotides are TGTGCCAGCAGCGTAGGACTAGCGGGAGCCTACGAGCAGTACTTC.

This CDR3 reads CASSLDRANTGELFF. For the CDR3, the DNA is TGCGCCAGCAGCTTGGACAGGGCAAACACCGGGGAGCTGTTTTTT. The chain recombines TRBV5-1 with TRBJ2-2; D is possibly TRBD1 (6 bases). CDR1 and CDR2 from the germline V gene are SGHRS and YFSETQ. This CDR3 contains 15 residues. Trimming cost V 0 bases and J 2 bases, with 8 bases left between them.

V gene TRBV11-3 combines with J gene TRBJ2-3; D is unresolved. CDR3 length: 13 residues. The germline gives CDR1 SGHNT, CDR2 YENEEA. Trimming shortened V by 5 bases and J by 5 bases, and 11 bases separated the two germline ends. The CDR3 is CASSPPGGDTQYF. CDR3 sequence (DNA): TGTGCCAGCAGCCCCCCCGGTGGAGATACGCAGTATTTT.

The gene calls are TRBV28 and TRBJ1-1, with 8 bases fitting TRBD1. This CDR3 region has 14 residues. Germline V gene lookup returns CDR1 MDHEN and CDR2 SYDVKM. V trimming: 3 bases; J trimming: 3 bases; junction bases outside the gene matches: 3. The CDR3, as DNA: TGTGCCAGCAGTTTCGACAGGGGATACACTGAAGCTTTCTTT. Amino acid sequence: CASSFDRGYTEAFF.

J is TRBJ2-2 and V is TRBV30; TRBD2 agrees at 8 bases. Per germline, CDR1 GTSNPN and CDR2 SVGIG (reference sequence). Unmatched junction bases numbered 2, after V lost 0 bases and J lost 5 bases. This CDR3 region has 14 residues. Here the CDR3 reads CAWSVRGGTGELFF. The CDR3 DNA reads as TGTGCCTGGAGTGTTCGCGGGGGGACCGGGGAGCTGTTTTTT. The variable domain in full, with the rest retrieved from reference TRBV30 and TRBJ2-2, is SQTIHQWPATLVQPVGSPLSLECTVEGTSNPNLYWYRQAAGRGLQLLFYSVGIGQISSEVPQNLSASRPQDRQFILSSKKLLLSDSGFYLCAWSVRGGTGELFFGEGSRLTVL.

The CDR3 sequence is CASSVDVGGDETQYF. CDR3 in DNA: TGTGCCAGCAGCGTAGATGTAGGGGGGGACGAGACCCAGTACTTC. This chain joins TRBV9 and TRBJ2-5; tentatively, D is TRBD2 (7 bases). V lost 0 bases and J 5 bases, leaving 14 bases between the germline ends. Germline V CDR1 and CDR2: SGDLS, YYNGEE. The CDR3 extends over 15 amino acids.

The chain has TRBV7-9 and TRBJ2-5; 7 bases fit TRBD1. The length of the CDR3 is 15 residues. The J segment lost 2 bases and the V segment lost 3 bases, leaving 6 bases of the junction unmatched. Germline V gene data show CDR1 as SEHNR and CDR2 as FQNEAQ (reference sequence). The CDR3 nucleotides read TGTGCCAGCAGCTTCATAGGGACAGCACAAGAGACCCAGTACTTC. Translated: CASSFIGTAQETQYF.

The chain links TRBV27 to TRBJ1-2; TRBD1 agrees at 7 bases. The CDR3 is made up of 13 amino acids. V lost 3 bases and J lost 5; bases outside the gene matches: 3. In germline, CDR1 is MNHEY, CDR2 SMNVEV (reference sequence). The CDR3 loop is CASSFARGYGYTF. DNA of the CDR3: TGTGCCAGCAGTTTCGCCAGGGGGTATGGCTACACCTTC.

This clone appeared once. The chain recombines TRBV27 with TRBJ2-3, with a tentative D call TRBD1 (6 bases). This CDR3 region has 14 residues. Germline lookup yields CDR1 MNHEY and CDR2 SMNVEV (reference sequence). The germline V and J ends were trimmed by 5 bases and 1 base, with 10 bases remaining between them. CDR3 in amino acids: CASSPNRGTDTQYF. CDR3 nucleotide sequence: TGTGCCAGCAGTCCTAACAGGGGCACAGATACGCAGTATTTT.

This sequence joins TRBV5-1 and TRBJ2-1, with 9 bases that match TRBD2. Looked up from germline, CDR1 is SGHRS and CDR2 is YFSETQ. CDR3 length: 16 residues. The V and J ends lost 4 bases and 6 bases, in that order; junction bases with no gene match: 11. CDR3 DNA: TGCGCCAGCAGCATTAGCGGGAGTTTTTCAAGCAATGAGCAGTTCTTC. This gives the protein CASSISGSFSSNEQFF.

This chain joins TRBV5-1 and TRBJ2-2; 8 nucleotides agree with TRBD2. CDR3 length: 16 amino acids. From germline, CDR1 is SGHRS and CDR2 YFSETQ. Germline trimming cut 3 bases from V and 2 bases from J; bases unmatched to any gene: 6. The CDR3 region is CASSSLTSGNTGELFF. CDR3 in DNA: TGCGCCAGCAGCTCACTTACTAGCGGTAACACCGGGGAGCTGTTTTTT. The whole variable domain, remainder taken from reference TRBV5-1 and TRBJ2-2, is KAGVTQTPRYLIKTRGQQVTLSCSPISGHRSVSWYQQTPGQGLQFLFEYFSETQRNKGNFPGRFSGRQFSNSRSEMNVSTLELGDSALYLCASSSLTSGNTGELFFGEGSRLTVL.